Listed here are 6 T cell receptor beta chains from one sample, sequenced in a study of T cell responses to AZD1222 COVID-19 vaccine. Method: immunoSEQ multiplex PCR; TCRdb's copy keeps in-frame clones and lacks some. The sample includes tens of thousands of clones, around 90% of them seen just once. Sequences were derived from peripheral blood, sampled 28 days after the second AZD1222 dose. The receptors here all came from an adult who received the AZD1222 COVID-19 vaccine.

This chain links TRBV20-1 with TRBJ2-7; D not certain. In germline, CDR1 is DFQATT, CDR2 SNEGSKA (reference sequence). CDR3 length equals 11 residues. V lost 6 bases and J lost 6, with 12 bases in between. CDR3 sequence (DNA): TGCAGTGCCAAGAAAAACACCGAGCAGTACTTC. Protein: CSAKKNTEQYF.

The chain uses TRBV19 and TRBJ2-5, with TRBD2 matching over 16 bases. V lost 6 bases to trimming and J lost 5 bases; unmatched junction nucleotides: 9. CDR1 is LNHDA, CDR2 SQIVND, per germline (reference sequence). The CDR3 totals 17 residues. In nucleotides, the CDR3 is TGTGCCAGTAGCCCCGGGACTAGCGGGGGGGCCTTGGAGACCCAGTACTTC. Its protein is CASSPGTSGGALETQYF.

The chain couples TRBV10-3 to TRBJ1-1; 8 nucleotides match TRBD1. Germline V CDR1 and CDR2: ENHRY, SYGVKD. Losses at the gene ends were 1 base for V and 5 bases for J; bases not matched to a gene: 3. The CDR3 runs 14 residues. DNA of the CDR3: TGTGCCATCAGTGAGTTACAGGGGGGGACTGAAGCTTTCTTT. This sequence encodes CAISELQGGTEAFF.

The chain combines TRBV29-1 with TRBJ1-6; maybe TRBD1 (5 bases). This CDR3 has 13 amino acids. CDR1 is SQVTM and CDR2 is ANQGSEA in the germline V gene. V was pared by 6 bases and J by 7 bases, with 13 bases between. The CDR3 loop reads CSVQRDENSPLHF. CDR3 nucleotides: TGCAGCGTCCAGCGGGACGAGAATTCACCCCTCCACTTT.

This clone appeared once. CDR3 bases: TGTGCCTGGGCAGGATATGGCTACACCTTC. Protein: CAWAGYGYTF. The gene calls are TRBV30 and TRBJ1-2; D uncertain. This CDR3 has 10 residues. V was cut by 5 bases and J by 5 bases, with 6 bases left in between. Germline loops: CDR1 GTSNPN, CDR2 SVGIG (reference sequence).

The chain combines TRBV9 with TRBJ1-2, with D perhaps matching TRBD1 (6 bases). With 0 bases removed from V and 3 bases from J, the gap between germline ends came to 9 bases. CDR3 size: 14 residues. CDR1 and CDR2 from the germline V gene are SGDLS and YYNGEE. In DNA, the CDR3 is TGTGCCAGCAGCGTAGAGACAGGCTACTATGGCTACACCTTC. It encodes CASSVETGYYGYTF.